This T cell receptor (beta chain) derives from a study of cytomegalovirus exposure and HLA in healthy donors. Background on the study: Out of approximately 170 million T cells, an earlier analysis found over 100 million unique TCR beta sequences in total.

General study points: Highly shared sequence variants in one cluster were likely a sequencing artifact. The study recorded fewer than 200 TCR beta chains that were cytomegalovirus-associated.

Primers: 60 Vbeta forward and 13 Jbeta reverse. Profiled with immunoSEQ multiplex PCR; TCRdb holds only in-frame clones, not every one. The table includes about 200,000 clones, about 80% detected once. The germline CDR1 and CDR2 sequences are SGHNT and YYREEE (reference sequence). The germline V and J ends were trimmed by 0 bases and 2 bases, with 8 bases remaining between them. The CDR3 loop spans 14 amino acids. As regards this clone: The antigen remains undetermined.

The sample was PBMCs. The sequence was collected from a girl aged 10 to 17 in good health and CMV-seronegative. This chain connects TRBV5-4 to TRBJ2-5; maybe TRBD1 (5 bases). The CDR3 region is CASSLGQKQETQYF. The CDR3 nucleotides are TGTGCCAGCAGCTTGGGACAGAAACAAGAGACCCAGTACTTC.